The sequence of this TCR beta chain was determined in a study of Ad26.COV2.S vaccination and SARS-CoV-2 variants. Overall study context: Participant was drawn from the COV1001 Ad26.COV2.S trial arm.

The method was immunoSEQ multiplex PCR; TCRdb's version includes in-frame clones alone and lacks a portion of them. Among 400,000 to 500,000 clones listed, 80% to 90% were seen once. The length of the CDR3 is 13 residues. Deletions cut 2 bases from V and 7 bases from J, with 9 bases between. CDR1 is MNHEY and CDR2 is SMNVEV in the germline V gene (reference sequence). Treatment defined: 15 to 20 received Ad26.COV2.S at low or high dose, single or two shots; about 5 received placebo; per-sample allocation not given. Sample collection was performed on day 63 after the first vaccine or placebo injection. Adults aged 18-55 years in Boston included the donor.

V is TRBV27 and J is TRBJ2-4, with D maybe TRBD1 (5 bases). This sample comprised peripheral blood, obtained in a trial of Ad26.COV2.S vaccine versus placebo. The receptor's source is a person aged 18-65 years who received the Ad26.COV2.S COVID-19 vaccine or a placebo. This CDR3 reads CASSLTRVNIQYF. DNA for the CDR3: TGTGCCAGCAGTTTAACCAGGGTCAACATTCAGTACTTC.